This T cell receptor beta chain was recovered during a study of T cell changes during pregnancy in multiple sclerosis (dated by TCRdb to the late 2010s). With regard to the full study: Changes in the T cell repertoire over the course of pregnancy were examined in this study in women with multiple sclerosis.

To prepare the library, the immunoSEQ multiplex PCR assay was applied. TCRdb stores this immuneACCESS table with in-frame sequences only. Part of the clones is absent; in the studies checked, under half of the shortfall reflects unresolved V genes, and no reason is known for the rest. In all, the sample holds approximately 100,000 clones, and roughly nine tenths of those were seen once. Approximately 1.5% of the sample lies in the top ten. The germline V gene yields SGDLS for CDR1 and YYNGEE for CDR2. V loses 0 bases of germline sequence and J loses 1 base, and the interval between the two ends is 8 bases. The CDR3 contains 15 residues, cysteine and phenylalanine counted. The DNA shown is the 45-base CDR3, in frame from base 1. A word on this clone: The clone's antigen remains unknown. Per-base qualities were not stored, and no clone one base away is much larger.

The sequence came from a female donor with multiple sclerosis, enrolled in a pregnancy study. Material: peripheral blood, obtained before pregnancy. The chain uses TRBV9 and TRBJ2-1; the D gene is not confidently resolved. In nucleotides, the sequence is TGTGCCAGCAGCGTAGGACTCGGTTCCTACAATGAGCAGTTCTTC. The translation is CASSVGLGSYNEQFF.